The present T cell receptor (beta chain) was sequenced within a study of cytomegalovirus exposure and HLA in healthy donors. Study overall: The 100 to 150 validation repertoires matched the 500 to 750 first-cohort repertoires in platform, a later analysis reported. The study's findings and limits: The study designated 164 TCR beta chains cytomegalovirus-associated.

Points on this clone: Antigen specificity is unknown. Other DNA sequences from this sample encode an identical CDR3 as well.

Produced via immunoSEQ multiplex PCR; TCRdb's table is partial and in-frame only. The sample includes roughly 50,000 clones, approximately 93% of them seen just once. The germline CDR1 and CDR2 sequences are SGHRS and YFSETQ. This CDR3 has 15 residues. V dropped 0 bases and J dropped 5 bases, with 11 bases sitting between them. The rearrangement links TRBV5-1 to TRBJ1-4; D unclear. This clonotype was sampled from a woman younger than 30 in good health and CMV-seropositive. Sequencing was done on a sample of PBMCs. The CDR3 DNA reads as TGCGCCAGCAGCTTGGCGGAGGGCGGGAATGAAAAACTGTTTTTT. It encodes CASSLAEGGNEKLFF.